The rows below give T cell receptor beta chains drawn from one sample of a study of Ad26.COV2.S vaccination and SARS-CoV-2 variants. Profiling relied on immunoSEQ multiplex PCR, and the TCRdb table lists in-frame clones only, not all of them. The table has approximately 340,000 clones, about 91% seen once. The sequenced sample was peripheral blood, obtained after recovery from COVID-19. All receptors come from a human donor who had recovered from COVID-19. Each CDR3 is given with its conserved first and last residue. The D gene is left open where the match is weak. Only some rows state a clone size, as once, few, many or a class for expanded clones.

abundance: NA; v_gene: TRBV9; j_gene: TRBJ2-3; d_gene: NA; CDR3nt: TGTGCCAGCAGCACAGGTCCGGCGCTACCAACAGATACGCAGTATTTT; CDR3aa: CASSTGPALPTDTQYF
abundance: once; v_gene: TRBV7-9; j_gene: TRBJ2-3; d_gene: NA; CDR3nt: TGTGCCAGCAGCGGGGTTAGCACAGATACGCAGTATTTT; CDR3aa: CASSGVSTDTQYF
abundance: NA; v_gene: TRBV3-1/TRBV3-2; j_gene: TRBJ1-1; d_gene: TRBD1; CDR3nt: TGTGCCAGCAGCGGACCGGGACAGATCTACACTGAAGCTTTCTTT; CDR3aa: CASSGPGQIYTEAFF
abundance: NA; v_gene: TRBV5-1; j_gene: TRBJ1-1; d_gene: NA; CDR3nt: TGCGCCAGCAGTTCCGACAGGCTACAGGTCTTT; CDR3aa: CASSSDRLQVF
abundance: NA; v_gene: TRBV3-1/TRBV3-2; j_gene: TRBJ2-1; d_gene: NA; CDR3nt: TGTGCCAGCAGCAGGGGTTCGCCGGGGCACAATGAGCAGTTCTTC; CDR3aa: CASSRGSPGHNEQFF
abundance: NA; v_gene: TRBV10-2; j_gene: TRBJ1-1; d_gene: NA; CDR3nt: TGCGCCAGCAGTGAAAAGGCAAGGACTGAAGCTTTCTTT; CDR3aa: CASSEKARTEAFF
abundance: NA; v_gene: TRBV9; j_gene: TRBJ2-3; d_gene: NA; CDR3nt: TGTGCCAGCAGCGATCGGACAGATACGCAGTATTTT; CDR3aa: CASSDRTDTQYF
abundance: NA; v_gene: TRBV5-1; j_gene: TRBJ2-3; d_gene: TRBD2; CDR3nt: TGCGCCAGCAGACTGAGCGGGGGGGCCACAGATACGCAGTATTTT; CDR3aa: CASRLSGGATDTQYF
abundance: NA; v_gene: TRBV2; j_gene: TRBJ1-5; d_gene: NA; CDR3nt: TGTGCCAGCAGCTACGGACGGACGGGAAGGTTGGAACCCCAGCATTTT; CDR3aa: CASSYGRTGRLEPQHF
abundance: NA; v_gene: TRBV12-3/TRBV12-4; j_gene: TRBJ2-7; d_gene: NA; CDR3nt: TGTGCCAGCAGTCCGGGTGTCGAGCAGTACTTC; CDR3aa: CASSPGVEQYF
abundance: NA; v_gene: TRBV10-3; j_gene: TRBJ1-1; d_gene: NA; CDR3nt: TGTGCCATCAGTGAGTCGGGCCGATGGAACACTGAAGCTTTCTTT; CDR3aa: CAISESGRWNTEAFF
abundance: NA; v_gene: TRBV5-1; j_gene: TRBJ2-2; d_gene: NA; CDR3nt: TGCGCCAGCAGCTTCCAGGGGAACACCGGGGAGCTGTTTTTT; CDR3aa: CASSFQGNTGELFF
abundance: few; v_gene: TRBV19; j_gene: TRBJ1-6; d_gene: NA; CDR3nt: TGTGCCAGTAGGACGGACAGCGATAATTCACCCCTCCACTTT; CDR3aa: CASRTDSDNSPLHF
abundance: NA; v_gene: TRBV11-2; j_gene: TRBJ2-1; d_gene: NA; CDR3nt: TGTGCCAGCAGCTCAAGGGACTCTCCCTCCTTTTACAATGAGCAGTTCTTC; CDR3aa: CASSSRDSPSFYNEQFF
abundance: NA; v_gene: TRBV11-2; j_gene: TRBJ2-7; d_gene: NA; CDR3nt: TGTGCCAGCAGCTTAGAAGACAGGTTACGGTTCGAGCAGTACTTC; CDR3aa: CASSLEDRLRFEQYF
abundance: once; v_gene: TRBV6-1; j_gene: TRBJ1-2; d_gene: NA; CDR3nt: TGTGCCAGCAGTGAGTTCAGGGAAGGGTATGGCTACACCTTC; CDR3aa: CASSEFREGYGYTF
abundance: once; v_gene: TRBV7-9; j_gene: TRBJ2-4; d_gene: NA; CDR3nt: TGTGCCAGCAGCGGTAGGCCAGGTCGCTCAGTGGACATTCAGTACTTC; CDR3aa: CASSGRPGRSVDIQYF
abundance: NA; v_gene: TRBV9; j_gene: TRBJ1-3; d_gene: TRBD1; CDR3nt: TGTGCCAGCAGTGTGGGGACAGCCTCTGGAAACACCATATATTTT; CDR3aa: CASSVGTASGNTIYF
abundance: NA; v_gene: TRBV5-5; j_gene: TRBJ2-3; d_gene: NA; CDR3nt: TGTGCCAGCAGCTCGTTGCCGTGGACAGAATCAATCACAGATACGCAGTATTTT; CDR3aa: CASSSLPWTESITDTQYF
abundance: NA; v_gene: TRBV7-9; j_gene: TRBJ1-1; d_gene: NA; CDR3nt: TGTGCCAGCAGCTTTACTCGGCGGAACACTGAAGCTTTCTTT; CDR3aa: CASSFTRRNTEAFF
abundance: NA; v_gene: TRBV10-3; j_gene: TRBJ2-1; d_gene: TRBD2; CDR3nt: TGTGCCATCAGCTGGACTAGCGCCGGCTACAATGAGCAGTTCTTC; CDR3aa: CAISWTSAGYNEQFF
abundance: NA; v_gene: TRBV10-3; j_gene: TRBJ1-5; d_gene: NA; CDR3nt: TGTGCCATCAGGCCCACCGGGGAAGGGCCCCAGCATTTT; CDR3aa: CAIRPTGEGPQHF
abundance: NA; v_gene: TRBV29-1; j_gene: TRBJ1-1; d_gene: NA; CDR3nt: TGCAGCGTTCTTCAAGGCGGCACTGAAGCTTTCTTT; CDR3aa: CSVLQGGTEAFF
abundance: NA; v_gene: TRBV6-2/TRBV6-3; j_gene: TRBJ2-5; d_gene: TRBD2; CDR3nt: TGTGCCAGCAGTTCGGGACTAGCGGTAACTCTTCAAGAGACCCAGTACTTC; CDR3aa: CASSSGLAVTLQETQYF
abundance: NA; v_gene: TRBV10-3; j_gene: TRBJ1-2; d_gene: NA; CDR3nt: TGTGCCATCAGTGAGTCGAGCGTCCCAGCGGACTATGGCTACACCTTC; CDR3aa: CAISESSVPADYGYTF
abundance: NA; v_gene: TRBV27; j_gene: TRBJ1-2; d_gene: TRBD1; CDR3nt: TGTGCCAGCAGCCCGGGACAGGGGGCATCGTACACCTATGGCTACACCTTC; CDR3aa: CASSPGQGASYTYGYTF
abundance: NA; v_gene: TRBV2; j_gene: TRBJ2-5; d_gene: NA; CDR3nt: TGTGCCAGTTTGAGGAACTCCGGTAGGGAGACCCAGTACTTC; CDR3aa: CASLRNSGRETQYF
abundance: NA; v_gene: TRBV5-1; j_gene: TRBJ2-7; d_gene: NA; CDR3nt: TGCGCCAGCAGCTTGCTTGGGGGGCTATACGAGCAGTACTTC; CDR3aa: CASSLLGGLYEQYF
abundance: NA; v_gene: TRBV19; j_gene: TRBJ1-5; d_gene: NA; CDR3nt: TGTGCCAGTAGTAACCAGGGTACTAGCAATCAGCCCCAGCATTTT; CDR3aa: CASSNQGTSNQPQHF
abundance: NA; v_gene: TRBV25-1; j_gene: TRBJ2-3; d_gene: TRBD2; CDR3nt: TGTGCCAGCAGTCGGGGGGGCCGCACAGATACGCAGTATTTT; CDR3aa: CASSRGGRTDTQYF
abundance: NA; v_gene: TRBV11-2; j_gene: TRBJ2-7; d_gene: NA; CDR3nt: TGTGCCAGCAGCTTAGTGCCATCGGTATACGAGCAGTACTTC; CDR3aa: CASSLVPSVYEQYF
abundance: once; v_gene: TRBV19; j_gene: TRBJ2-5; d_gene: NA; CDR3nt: TGTGCCAGTAGTCAAGCACTTTATGAAGAGACCCAGTACTTC; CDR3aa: CASSQALYEETQYF
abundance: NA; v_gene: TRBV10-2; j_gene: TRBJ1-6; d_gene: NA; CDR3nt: TGCGCCAGCAGTGAGACCGCTGGGCCTAATAATTCACCCCTCCACTTT; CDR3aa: CASSETAGPNNSPLHF
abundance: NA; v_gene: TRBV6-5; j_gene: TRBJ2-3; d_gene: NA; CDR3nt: TGTGCCAGCAGTTACTCGGCCAGCACAGATACGCAGTATTTT; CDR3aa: CASSYSASTDTQYF
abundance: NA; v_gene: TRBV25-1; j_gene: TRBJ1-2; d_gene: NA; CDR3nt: TGTGCCAGCAGTGAACGGGGCAGGGGCTATGGCTACACCTTC; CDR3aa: CASSERGRGYGYTF
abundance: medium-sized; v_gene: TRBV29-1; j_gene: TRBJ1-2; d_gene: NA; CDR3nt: TGCAGCGTTGATTCCGGTTGGAGCTATGGCTACACCTTC; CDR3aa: CSVDSGWSYGYTF
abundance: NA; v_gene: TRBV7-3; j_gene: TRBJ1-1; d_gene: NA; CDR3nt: TGTGCCAGCAGCTTAGCGGGGGGATCCACTGAAGCTTTCTTT; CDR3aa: CASSLAGGSTEAFF
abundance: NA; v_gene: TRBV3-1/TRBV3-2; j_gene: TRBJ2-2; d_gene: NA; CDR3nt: TGTGCCAGCAGCCTACCGACAGGAAGTAGAGCCGGGGAGCTGTTTTTT; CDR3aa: CASSLPTGSRAGELFF
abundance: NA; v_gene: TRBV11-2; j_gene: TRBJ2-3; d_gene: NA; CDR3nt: TGTGCCAGCAGCCTAGGGGGGCTCCGGGGCACAGATACGCAGTATTTT; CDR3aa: CASSLGGLRGTDTQYF
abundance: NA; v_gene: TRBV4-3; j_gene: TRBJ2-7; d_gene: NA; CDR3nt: TGCGCCAGCAGCCAAAGAATGGGCGGGGCCTACGAGCAGTACTTC; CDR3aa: CASSQRMGGAYEQYF
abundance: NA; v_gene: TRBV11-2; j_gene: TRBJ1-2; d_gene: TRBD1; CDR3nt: TGTGCCAGCAGCTTAGTCCTCGGACAGGGTGGCTACACCTTC; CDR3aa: CASSLVLGQGGYTF
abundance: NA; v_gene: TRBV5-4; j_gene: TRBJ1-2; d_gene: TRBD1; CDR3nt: TGTGCCAGCAGAAACTTCACAATACAGGGGCCTAACTATGGCTACACCTTC; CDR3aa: CASRNFTIQGPNYGYTF
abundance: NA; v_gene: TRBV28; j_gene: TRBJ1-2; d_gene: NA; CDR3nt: TGTGCCAGCAGTTTATTCGGCAGGGAGGACTATGGCTACACCTTC; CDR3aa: CASSLFGREDYGYTF
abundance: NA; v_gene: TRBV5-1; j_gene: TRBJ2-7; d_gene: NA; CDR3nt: TGCGCCAGCAGCCCCCAACCGACAGAGTCCAACGAGCAGTACTTC; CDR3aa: CASSPQPTESNEQYF
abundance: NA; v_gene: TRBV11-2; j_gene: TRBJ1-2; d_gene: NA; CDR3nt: TGTGCCAGCAGCTTAGGGGCAGGGCACTATGGCTACACCTTC; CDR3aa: CASSLGAGHYGYTF